This T cell receptor (beta chain) was retrieved from a study of T-cell reconstitution after alpha-beta-depleted transplantation in children. This clonotype appeared many times. Its antigen remains unknown. Using unique molecular identifiers, the investigators prepared the TCRbeta library. TCRdb used MiXCR to reprocess the PCR reads, holding one entry per CDR3 protein. The profile shows about 78,000 distinct CDR3 sequences, 13% to 15% of them singletons. The germline gives CDR1 SGHRS, CDR2 YFSETQ. V was pared by 4 bases and J by 5 bases, with 15 bases between. This CDR3 has 15 residues. Findings and limits, study-wide: Recipient T cells and thymic progenitors that survived gave rise to the high TCRbeta diversity observed at day 60 in some patients. The origin of alpha-beta T cells about two months after transplant was reportedly several hundred expanded graft clones. A year had passed since transplant, and T-cell counts and diversity by then came mostly from newly produced T cells.

Sample: PBMCs, mostly from graft donor cells, taken 180 days after TCRalphabeta/CD19-depleted stem cell transplant. This sequence originates from a male patient aged 2 to 10 who had a stem cell transplant for acute lymphoblastic leukemia, so the T cells may come from the graft donor. This chain links TRBV5-1 with TRBJ2-2, with D perhaps matching TRBD2 (6 bases). CDR3 DNA: TGCGCCAGCAGCCCGGGGGAGGCCCGGACCGGGGAGCTGTTTTTT. Its translation: CASSPGEARTGELFF.